Shown below are 14 T cell receptor beta chains from a single sample sequenced in a study of shared clonotypes between healthy human individuals. Method: immunoSEQ multiplex PCR; TCRdb's copy keeps in-frame clones and lacks some. The data contain around 550,000 clones, roughly 95% of them singletons. The naive CD8 population came from CD45RO-negative cells selected for CCR7, without terminally differentiated effector memory CD45RA+ cells. Source material: naive CD8+ T cells sorted from blood. The receptors shown here come from a woman aged 25 to 39 in good health.

There are a few counts of this clone. V usage is TRBV29-1 and J usage is TRBJ1-1, with 10 positions matching TRBD1. Germline assignment: CDR1 SQVTM and CDR2 ANQGSEA. There are 11 residues in the CDR3. Germline trimming cut 4 bases from V and 8 bases from J; bases unmatched to any gene: 1. The CDR3 DNA is TGCAGCGTTGTGGACAGGGGGGAAGCTTTCTTT. Its translation is CSVVDRGEAFF.

The V gene is TRBV27, the J gene TRBJ2-3; D may match TRBD1 or TRBD2 (5 bases each). CDR3 length equals 15 residues. V lost 7 bases, J lost 3 bases, and 17 bases lay in between. Germline lookup yields CDR1 MNHEY and CDR2 SMNVEV (reference sequence). CDR3 nucleotides: TGTGCCAGCATGGTGTCCCCCGGGGCTACAGATACGCAGTATTTT. Amino acid sequence: CASMVSPGATDTQYF.

V is TRBV5-6 and J is TRBJ2-1; D assignment may be TRBD1 or TRBD2 (6 bases each). CDR1 and CDR2 from the germline V gene are SGHDT and YYEEEE. The CDR3 has 11 residues. Between the trimmed V and J ends, which lost 4 bases and 15 bases, there was a span of 14 bases. In nucleotides, the CDR3 is TGTGCCAGCAGCCGGGGGCTACGGATGTTCTTC. Its translation is CASSRGLRMFF.

This chain joins TRBV6-1 and TRBJ2-7; D remains ambiguous. The CDR3 sequence is 15 residues long. Trimming stripped 5 bases from V and 1 base from J, with 15 bases between. From germline, CDR1 is MNHNS and CDR2 SASEGT. The CDR3 DNA reads TGTGCCAGCAGTCCTAGTGCCTTTCCGTCCTACGAGCAGTACTTC. This encodes CASSPSAFPSYEQYF.

This clone was seen only once. V usage is TRBV6-5 and J usage is TRBJ2-1; D is uncertain. The CDR3 covers 15 residues. Germline V gene data show CDR1 as MNHEY and CDR2 as SVGAGI. V was shortened by 5 bases and J by 0 bases, with 11 bases between the two germline ends. CDR3 sequence (DNA): TGTGCCAGCAGTCAGTCGAGCTACTCCTACAATGAGCAGTTCTTC. This translates into CASSQSSYSYNEQFF.

This rearrangement joins TRBV10-3 to TRBJ2-1, with D hard to call. The germline CDR1 and CDR2 sequences are ENHRY and SYGVKD. CDR3 length: 12 residues. V lost 7 bases and J lost 8, with 12 bases in between. CDR3 DNA sequence: TGTGCCATCAACACCGACCAGGATGAGCAGTTCTTC. Protein: CAINTDQDEQFF.

Remarks on this clone: The sample carries other DNA sequences with the same CDR3. The gene calls are TRBV27 and TRBJ1-5; D not certain. The CDR3 loop spans 14 amino acids. Per germline, CDR1 MNHEY and CDR2 SMNVEV (reference sequence). Trimming took 0 bases from V and 3 from J, leaving 6 bases between them. In DNA, the CDR3 is TGTGCCAGCAGTTTATCCCTTTCCAATCAGCCCCAGCATTTT. As protein: CASSLSLSNQPQHF.

J is TRBJ2-5 and V is TRBV27; TRBD1 matches 9 bases. The better agreement between TRBJ2-7 and the DNA end casts doubt on the J call. The CDR3 has 14 amino acids. Germline-derived CDR1 and CDR2 are MNHEY and SMNVEV (reference sequence). The DNA of the CDR3 is TGTGCCAGCAGTCTGCCGGGACAGGGCTACGAGCAGTACTTC. Translation: CASSLPGQGYEQYF.

On this clone itself: The sample holds other DNA sequences that translate to the same CDR3. This chain joins TRBV27 and TRBJ2-7; no firm D call. Germline assignment: CDR1 MNHEY and CDR2 SMNVEV (reference sequence). V was shortened by 3 bases and J by 0 bases, with 9 bases between the two germline ends. The CDR3 is 14 residues long. Here the CDR3 DNA reads TGTGCCAGCAGTTTCGGTCGGGCCTCCTACGAGCAGTACTTC. Translation gives CASSFGRASYEQYF.

The chain is built from TRBV5-1 and TRBJ1-1; no clear D. The V and J ends lost 3 bases and 0 bases respectively, with 15 bases between them. This CDR3 comprises 16 residues. Germline lookup yields CDR1 SGHRS and CDR2 YFSETQ. CDR3 protein: CASSYDTPGMNTEAFF. The CDR3 bases are TGCGCCAGCAGCTATGACACCCCAGGTATGAACACTGAAGCTTTCTTT.

The CDR3 bases are TGTGCCAGCAGCGAGGGACAGCCCTACGAGCAGTACTTC. It translates to CASSEGQPYEQYF. The chain is built from TRBV2 and TRBJ2-7; 7 bases are shared with TRBD1. Germline V gene lookup returns CDR1 SNHLY and CDR2 FYNNEI. This CDR3 is built from 13 residues. After removal of 6 bases from V and 2 bases from J, the junction contained 4 bases not matched to a gene.

This clone was detected only once. The genes are TRBV27 and TRBJ2-7; D gene uncertain. V gave up 5 bases and J gave up 2 bases, with 10 bases separating them. The CDR3 consists of 13 residues. CDR1 MNHEY and CDR2 SMNVEV come from the germline V gene (reference sequence). This CDR3 reads CASSPLRTYEQYF. The CDR3 nucleotides read TGTGCCAGCAGTCCCTTAAGAACCTACGAGCAGTACTTC.

This clone came up once. The rearrangement links TRBV29-1 to TRBJ2-1; 10 nucleotides line up with TRBD1. Unmatched junction bases numbered 2, after V lost 4 bases and J lost 2 bases. The germline V gene encodes CDR1 SQVTM and CDR2 ANQGSEA. The CDR3 consists of 14 residues. The CDR3 is CSVVGTGAYNEQFF. CDR3 sequence (DNA): TGCAGCGTTGTTGGGACAGGGGCCTACAATGAGCAGTTCTTC.

The chain joins TRBV10-3 to TRBJ2-7; D not certain. V was pared by 8 bases and J by 0 bases, with 5 bases between. This CDR3 spans 11 amino acids. Per germline, CDR1 ENHRY and CDR2 SYGVKD. The CDR3 DNA is TGTGCCATCCGAAGCTCCTACGAGCAGTACTTC. Its protein product is CAIRSSYEQYF.